This T cell receptor (beta chain) was found in a study of T cell responses to AZD1222 COVID-19 vaccine. Study findings and constraints: After two AZD1222 doses, spike-specific TCR breadth and depth rose versus day 0. Only after the peak T cell response were repertoires sampled.

The CDR3 totals 13 residues. V was pared by 4 bases and J by 6 bases, with 12 bases between. Germline values: CDR1 LGHDT, CDR2 YNNKEL (reference sequence). A word on this clone: No antigen is known for it.

Only in-frame clones appear in the TCRdb table, and some are missing; sequencing was by immunoSEQ multiplex PCR. The table has more than 65,000 clones, 80% to 90% seen once. This TCR was recovered from an adult who received the AZD1222 COVID-19 vaccine. The genes are TRBV3-1 (or the pseudogene TRBV3-2) and TRBJ1-2; D is uncertain. This sample comprised peripheral blood, obtained 28 days after the second AZD1222 dose. For the CDR3, the DNA is TGTGCCAGCAGCCCACTCTTTGGTGATGGCTACACCTTC. It specifies CASSPLFGDGYTF.